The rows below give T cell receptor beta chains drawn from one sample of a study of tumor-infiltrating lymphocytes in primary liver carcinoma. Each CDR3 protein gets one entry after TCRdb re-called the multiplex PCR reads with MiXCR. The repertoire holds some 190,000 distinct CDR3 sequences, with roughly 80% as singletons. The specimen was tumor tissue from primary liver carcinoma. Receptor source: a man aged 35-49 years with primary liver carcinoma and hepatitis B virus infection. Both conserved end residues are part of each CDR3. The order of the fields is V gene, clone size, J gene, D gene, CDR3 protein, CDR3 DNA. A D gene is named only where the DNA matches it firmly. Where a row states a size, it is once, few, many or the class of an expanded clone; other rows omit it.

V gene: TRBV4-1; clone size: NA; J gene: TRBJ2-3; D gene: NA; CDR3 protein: CASSHQSDMLYF; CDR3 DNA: TGCGCCAGCAGCCACCAGTCAGATATGCTGTATTTT
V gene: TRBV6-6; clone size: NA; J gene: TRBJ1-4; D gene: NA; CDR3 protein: CVSSYSTGHRTNEKLFF; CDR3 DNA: TGCGTCAGCAGTTACTCGACAGGTCACAGAACTAATGAAAAACTGTTTTTT
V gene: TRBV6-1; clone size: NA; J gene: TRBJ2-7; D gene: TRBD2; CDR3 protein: CASNLLAGNEAYDQYF; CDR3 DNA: TGTGCCAGCAATCTTCTAGCGGGCAACGAAGCCTACGATCAGTACTTC
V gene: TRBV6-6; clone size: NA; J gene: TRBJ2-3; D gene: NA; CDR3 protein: CASSPRGSSTDTQYF; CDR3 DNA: TGTGCCAGCAGCCCTAGAGGGTCTAGCACAGATACGCAGTATTTT
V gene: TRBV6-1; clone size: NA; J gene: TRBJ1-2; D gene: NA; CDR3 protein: CASTQDIYGYIF; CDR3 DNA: TGTGCCAGCACCCAGGACATCTATGGCTACATCTTC
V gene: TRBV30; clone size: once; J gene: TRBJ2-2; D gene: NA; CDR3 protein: CAWRDQEDTWELFF; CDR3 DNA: TGTGCCTGGAGAGATCAGGAGGACACCTGGGAGCTGTTCTTT
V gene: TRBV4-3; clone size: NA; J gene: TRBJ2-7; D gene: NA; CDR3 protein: CASGQERRNRFYEQYF; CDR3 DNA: TGCGCCAGCGGCCAAGAGAGACGGAATAGGTTCTACGAGCAGTACTTC
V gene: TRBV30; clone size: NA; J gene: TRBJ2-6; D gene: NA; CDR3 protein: CALIATGLSGANVLTF; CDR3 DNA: TGTGCCTTGATTGCGACAGGCCTCTCTGGGGCCAATGTCCTGACTTTC
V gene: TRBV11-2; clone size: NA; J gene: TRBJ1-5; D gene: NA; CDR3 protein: CASSIVGVSGSNQSQHF; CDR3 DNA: TGTGCCAGCAGCATAGTAGGGGTATCAGGGAGCAATCAGTCCCAGCATTTT
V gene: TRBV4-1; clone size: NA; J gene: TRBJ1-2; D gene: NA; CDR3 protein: CAISQVGGNDYGHTF; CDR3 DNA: TGCGCCATCAGCCAAGTGGGGGGCAATGACTATGGCCATACCTTC
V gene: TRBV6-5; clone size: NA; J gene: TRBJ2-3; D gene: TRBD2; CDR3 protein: CASNPELAGTDRQYF; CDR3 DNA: TGTGCTAGCAACCCAGAACTAGCGGGAACAGATAGGCAGTATTTT
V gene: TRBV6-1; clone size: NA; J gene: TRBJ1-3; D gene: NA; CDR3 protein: CANIFGNTIYF; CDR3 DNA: TGTGCCAACATCTTTGGAAACACCATATATTTT
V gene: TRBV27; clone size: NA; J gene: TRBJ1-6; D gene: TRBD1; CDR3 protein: CTSSRDRGQVSYNSSLHF; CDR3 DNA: TGTACCAGCAGTCGAGACAGGGGGCAAGTCTCCTATAATTCATCCCTCCACTTT
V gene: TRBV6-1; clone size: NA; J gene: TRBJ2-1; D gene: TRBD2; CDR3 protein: CASKARLAGANEQFF; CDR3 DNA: TGTGCCAGCAAAGCCAGACTAGCGGGAGCCAATGAGCAGTTCTTC
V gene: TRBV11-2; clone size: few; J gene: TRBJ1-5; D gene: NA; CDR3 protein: CASSLVGVTGSNRPQHF; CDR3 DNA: TGTGCCAGCAGCTTGGTAGGAGTAACAGGGAGCAATCGGCCCCAGCATTTT
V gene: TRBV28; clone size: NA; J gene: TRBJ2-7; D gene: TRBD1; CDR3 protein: CANTAYGTGNYEQYF; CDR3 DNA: TGTGCCAACACCGCCTATGGGACAGGGAACTACGAGCAGTACTTC
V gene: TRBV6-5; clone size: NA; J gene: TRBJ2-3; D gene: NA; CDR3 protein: CASNLRLTGTYTQYF; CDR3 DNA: TGTGCCAGCAACCTACGACTAACGGGAACATATACGCAGTATTTT
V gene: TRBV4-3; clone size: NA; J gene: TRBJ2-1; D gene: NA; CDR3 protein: CARSQDRDTLYNKQFF; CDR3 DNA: TGCGCCAGAAGCCAAGATAGAGACACCCTATACAATAAGCAGTTCTTC
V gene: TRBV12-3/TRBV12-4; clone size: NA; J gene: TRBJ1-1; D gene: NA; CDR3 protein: CAGRYVTVEAFF; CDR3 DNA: TGTGCCGGCAGGTATGTGACGGTTGAAGCTTTCTTT
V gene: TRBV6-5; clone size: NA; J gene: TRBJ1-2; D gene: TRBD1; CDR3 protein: CTSSPQGAVGYTF; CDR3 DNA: TGTACCAGTAGCCCACAGGGGGCGGTCGGCTACACCTTC
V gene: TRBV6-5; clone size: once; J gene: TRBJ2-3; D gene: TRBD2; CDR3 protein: CDSNPGLAGTDMQYF; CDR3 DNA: TGTGACAGTAACCCAGGACTAGCAGGAACAGATATGCAGTATTTT
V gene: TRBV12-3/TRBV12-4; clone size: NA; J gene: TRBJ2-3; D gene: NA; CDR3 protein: CAGSRDQSFTDTQYF; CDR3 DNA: TGTGCCGGCAGCCGCGACCAGTCCTTCACAGATACACAGTATTTT
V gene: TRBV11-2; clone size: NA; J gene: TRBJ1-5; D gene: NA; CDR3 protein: CVSSLVGITGSNQPQHF; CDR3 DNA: TGTGTCAGCAGCTTAGTAGGGATAACAGGGAGCAATCAGCCTCAGCATTTT
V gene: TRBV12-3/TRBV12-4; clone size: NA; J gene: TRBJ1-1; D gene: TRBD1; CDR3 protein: CASNEGTGDEAFF; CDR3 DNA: TGTGCCAGCAATGAAGGGACAGGGGATGAAGCATTCTTT
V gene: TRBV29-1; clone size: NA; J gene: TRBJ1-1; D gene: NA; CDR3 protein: CSVSQGIAEAFF; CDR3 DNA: TGTAGCGTCTCTCAGGGCATTGCTGAAGCTTTCTTT
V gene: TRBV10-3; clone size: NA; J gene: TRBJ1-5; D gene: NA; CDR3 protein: CAISPTGCNQPQHF; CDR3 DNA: TGTGCCATCAGTCCGACAGGATGTAATCAGCCCCAGCATTTT
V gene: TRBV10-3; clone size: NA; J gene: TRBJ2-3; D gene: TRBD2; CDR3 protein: CTISEIGLAGGTGTDTQYF; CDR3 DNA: TGTACCATCAGTGAAATTGGACTAGCGGGAGGAACTGGCACAGATACGCAGTATTTT
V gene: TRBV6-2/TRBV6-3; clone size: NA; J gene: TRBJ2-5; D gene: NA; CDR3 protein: CAGGQSTAAGEETQYF; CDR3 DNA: TGTGCCGGCGGTCAATCGACGGCAGCGGGCGAAGAGACTCAGTACTTC
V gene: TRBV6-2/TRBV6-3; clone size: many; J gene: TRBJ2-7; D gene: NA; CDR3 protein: CASTPTSDSSYEQYF; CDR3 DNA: TGTGCCAGCACCCCGACCTCCGACAGCTCCTACGAGCAGTACTTC
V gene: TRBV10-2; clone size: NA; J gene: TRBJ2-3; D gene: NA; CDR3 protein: CVSSHTDAQYF; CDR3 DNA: TGCGTCAGCAGTCACACAGATGCGCAGTATTTT
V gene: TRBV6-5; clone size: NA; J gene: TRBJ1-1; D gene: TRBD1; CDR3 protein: CANSYSGTGTEAFF; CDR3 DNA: TGTGCCAACAGTTACAGTGGGACAGGCACTGAAGCTTTCTTT